The TCR beta chain under discussion was sequenced for a study of blood T cell repertoires in COVID-19. Whole-study context: The study drew acute and convalescent COVID-19 samples from the United States, Italy and Spain. Nucleic acid was either cDNA or gDNA, and it came from T cells, B-cell-depleted T cells, or PBMCs.

The V end was cut by 0 bases, the J end by 7 bases, with 9 bases between. The length of the CDR3 is 13 residues. Germline V CDR1 and CDR2: MGHRA, YSYEKL. This clone was seen once. In the original analysis: Reference gene primers were amplified, and this amplification served to estimate nucleated cell counts. TCRdb's copy holds only in-frame clones and misses some; the assay was immunoSEQ multiplex PCR. That table supplies the V and J calls and clone size; D and trimming were determined from the DNA. There are around 70,000 clones in the sample; more than 75% occur only once, and approximately 28% lies in the top ten.

This TCR derives from a woman aged 80 or over with active or convalescent COVID-19. The sequencing sample was made of peripheral blood. V gene TRBV4-1 combines with J gene TRBJ1-1; D uncertain. CDR3 nucleotides: TGCGCCAGCAGCCAAGATATAGCTGGTGAAGCTTTCTTT. It specifies CASSQDIAGEAFF.